These T cell receptor beta chains were read from a single sample in a study of Graves' ophthalmopathy and Graves' hyperthyroidism. TCRdb passed the multiplex PCR reads through MiXCR, listing each CDR3 protein once. The table records 240,000 or so distinct CDR3 sequences, approximately 42% of them present only once. Sequenced sample: peripheral blood. These receptors were taken from an adult man with Graves' ophthalmopathy. The CDR3 runs from the conserved cysteine through the conserved F or W. D genes are given only for firm matches. Rows may omit the clone size; those that give it use once, few, many or a size class.

j_gene	abundance	v_gene	d_gene	CDR3aa	CDR3nt
TRBJ2-5	few	TRBV7-2	TRBD1	CASSLDWGQGFVTQYF	TGTGCCAGCAGCTTAGATTGGGGACAGGGCTTCGTGACCCAGTACTTC
TRBJ2-5	.	TRBV2	TRBD1	CASMGQGARQETQYF	TGTGCCAGCATGGGCCAGGGGGCGAGGCAAGAGACCCAGTACTTC
TRBJ2-7	.	TRBV20-1	TRBD2	CSARGAAGPSYEQYF	TGCAGTGCTAGAGGAGCAGCGGGGCCCTCCTACGAGCAGTACTTC
TRBJ1-5	few	TRBV5-4	TRBD1	CASSIWTGGFNQPQHF	TGTGCCAGCAGCATCTGGACAGGGGGCTTCAATCAGCCCCAGCATTTT
TRBJ2-7	few	TRBV19	TRBD2	CASSGSGVYEQYF	TGTGCCAGCAGTGGGAGCGGGGTCTACGAGCAGTACTTC
TRBJ2-7	.	TRBV7-2	.	CASSLARAGYEQYF	TGTGCCAGCAGCTTAGCGCGGGCTGGCTACGAGCAGTACTTC
TRBJ1-1	.	TRBV11-2	.	CASSADSYLNTEAFF	TGTGCCAGCAGCGCGGACAGTTACCTGAACACTGAAGCTTTCTTT
TRBJ1-5	.	TRBV12-3/TRBV12-4	TRBD1	CASSLAGTGGYQPQHF	TGTGCCAGCAGTCTAGCCGGGACAGGGGGTTATCAGCCCCAGCATTTT
TRBJ1-1	.	TRBV10-3	.	CASSRGQPTEAFF	TGTGCCAGCAGCCGGGGGCAACCCACTGAAGCTTTCTTT
TRBJ1-1	.	TRBV2	.	CASSRHGGGSTEAFF	TGTGCCAGCAGTCGCCACGGGGGGGGGAGCACTGAAGCTTTCTTT
TRBJ1-1	many	TRBV24-1	.	CATREFGGTEAFF	TGTGCCACTAGGGAATTCGGCGGCACTGAAGCTTTCTTT
TRBJ2-1	.	TRBV10-2	.	CATTSPMVEQFF	TGCGCCACCACCTCCCCTATGGTTGAGCAGTTCTTC
TRBJ2-2	few	TRBV7-2	TRBD1	CASSLAQGVTGELFF	TGTGCCAGTAGCTTAGCACAGGGGGTCACCGGGGAGCTGTTTTTT
TRBJ1-5	.	TRBV7-2	.	CASSLETVSNQPQHF	TGTGCCAGCAGCTTAGAGACAGTTAGCAATCAGCCCCAGCATTTT
TRBJ1-2	few	TRBV7-9	.	CASSPREGAYGYTF	TGTGCCAGCAGCCCACGGGAGGGCGCCTATGGCTACACCTTC
TRBJ2-7	many	TRBV2	TRBD1	CASTVGTGGYEQYF	TGTGCCAGCACCGTCGGGACAGGGGGCTACGAGCAGTACTTC
TRBJ2-7	.	TRBV7-2	.	CASSLPSRNEQYF	TGTGCCAGCAGCTTACCCTCGAGGAACGAGCAGTACTTC
TRBJ1-2	.	TRBV2	TRBD1	CASSDPGGTYGYTF	TGTGCCAGCAGTGACCCAGGGGGCACCTATGGCTACACCTTC
TRBJ2-6	many	TRBV29-1	.	CSVEDRGSFHSGANVLTF	TGCAGCGTTGAAGATCGGGGCAGCTTCCACTCTGGGGCCAACGTCCTGACTTTC
TRBJ2-2	.	TRBV5-6	TRBD1	CASSLDLDRGPTGELFF	TGTGCCAGCAGCTTGGACCTCGACAGGGGGCCAACCGGGGAGCTGTTTTTT
TRBJ1-6	few	TRBV5-1	.	CASSLEGLRGSPLHF	TGCGCCAGCAGCTTGGAGGGGCTAAGGGGTTCACCCCTCCACTTT
TRBJ2-7	few	TRBV29-1	.	CSVEQDTLGGSQYF	TGCAGCGTTGAACAAGACACCCTTGGGGGCTCTCAGTACTTC
TRBJ1-2	.	TRBV12-3/TRBV12-4	.	CASSEGDFLGGYTF	TGTGCCAGCAGTGAGGGGGACTTCCTTGGTGGCTACACCTTC
TRBJ1-2	.	TRBV12-3/TRBV12-4	.	CASSADRINYGYTF	TGTGCCAGCAGTGCAGACAGGATAAACTATGGCTACACCTTC
TRBJ2-5	.	TRBV12-3/TRBV12-4	TRBD1	CASSETGGQETQYF	TGTGCCAGCAGCGAAACAGGGGGGCAAGAGACCCAGTACTTC
TRBJ1-2	.	TRBV29-1	TRBD1	CSARTGGGNGHTF	TGCAGCGCCAGGACAGGGGGCGGAAATGGCCACACCTTC
TRBJ1-4	.	TRBV2	.	CASLKSIQNNEKLFF	TGTGCCAGCTTGAAGTCGATCCAGAATAATGAAAAACTGTTTTTT
TRBJ1-1	.	TRBV13	TRBD1	CASSTDRGGTEAFF	TGTGCCAGCAGCACGGACAGGGGTGGCACTGAAGCTTTCTTT
TRBJ2-5	.	TRBV9	TRBD1	CASSFPGQGVKTQYF	TGTGCCAGCTCTTTCCCGGGACAGGGCGTGAAGACCCAGTACTTC
TRBJ2-2	.	TRBV10-1	.	CASSESQGGELFF	TGCGCCAGCAGTGAGTCCCAGGGCGGGGAGCTGTTTTTT
TRBJ2-2	.	TRBV24-1	.	CATSDLRETGELFF	TGTGCCACCAGTGATTTGAGGGAGACCGGGGAGCTGTTTTTT
TRBJ1-2	many	TRBV24-1	.	CATSGLRGTDYGYTF	TGTGCCACCAGTGGTCTGCGGGGGACTGACTATGGCTACACCTTC
TRBJ1-2	few	TRBV24-1	.	CATSDTNRYYGYTF	TGTGCCACCAGTGATACGAACAGGTACTATGGCTACACCTTC